A selection of T cell receptor beta chains follows, all from one sample in a study of neurological immune-mediated disorders. TCRdb processed the 5' RACE reads anew with MiXCR; each CDR3 protein has one entry. The sample carries about 38,000 distinct CDR3 sequences, approximately 5% recorded once. The sample was CD4+ T cells from blood. The origin of the receptors is a man aged 18 to 30 in good health. Each CDR3 is given without its conserved first and last residue. A row's size may be missing; if present it is once, few, many or a size class.

clone_size: many
v_call: TRBV29-1
j_call: TRBJ2-6
cdr3_aa: SVGAGANVLT

clone_size: many
v_call: TRBV7-2
j_call: TRBJ2-7
cdr3_aa: ASSRRIPLREQY

clone_size: -
v_call: TRBV12-3/TRBV12-4
j_call: TRBJ2-7
cdr3_aa: ASSLLGKQY

clone_size: many
v_call: TRBV5-1
j_call: TRBJ1-4
cdr3_aa: ASSLTGTNEKLF

clone_size: many
v_call: TRBV20-1
j_call: TRBJ2-3
cdr3_aa: SGLAGGMDTQY

clone_size: many
v_call: TRBV12-3/TRBV12-4
j_call: TRBJ2-6
cdr3_aa: ASSLAGAGSGANVLT

clone_size: many
v_call: TRBV7-2
j_call: TRBJ2-1
cdr3_aa: ASSLQSTGGYSEQF

clone_size: many
v_call: TRBV7-6
j_call: TRBJ1-6
cdr3_aa: ASSYRGGDSPLH

clone_size: many
v_call: TRBV6-1
j_call: TRBJ1-1
cdr3_aa: ASSSGKGNTEAF

clone_size: many
v_call: TRBV19
j_call: TRBJ1-5
cdr3_aa: ASSIDSYQPQH

clone_size: many
v_call: TRBV7-8
j_call: TRBJ2-1
cdr3_aa: ASSQTRTGISRQF

clone_size: many
v_call: TRBV10-3
j_call: TRBJ2-3
cdr3_aa: AISVRAGSTDTQY

clone_size: many
v_call: TRBV20-1
j_call: TRBJ2-7
cdr3_aa: SARGGGNKGPSSYEQY

clone_size: many
v_call: TRBV6-1
j_call: TRBJ2-7
cdr3_aa: ASIPGHTYEQY

clone_size: many
v_call: TRBV20-1
j_call: TRBJ2-7
cdr3_aa: SARDRTGGTYEQY

clone_size: many
v_call: TRBV27
j_call: TRBJ1-5
cdr3_aa: ASSPGGAFNQPQH

clone_size: many
v_call: TRBV6-2/TRBV6-3
j_call: TRBJ1-1
cdr3_aa: ASRDWGTEAF

clone_size: few
v_call: TRBV5-4
j_call: TRBJ2-1
cdr3_aa: ASSLTRNNEQF

clone_size: many
v_call: TRBV4-3
j_call: TRBJ2-2
cdr3_aa: ASRTSSGGGELF

clone_size: many
v_call: TRBV18
j_call: TRBJ1-6
cdr3_aa: ASSPAGNNSPLH

clone_size: many
v_call: TRBV5-1
j_call: TRBJ1-2
cdr3_aa: ASSTQGLDYGYT

clone_size: many
v_call: TRBV11-2
j_call: TRBJ1-1
cdr3_aa: ASSTRGARVSEAF

clone_size: -
v_call: TRBV15
j_call: TRBJ2-1
cdr3_aa: ATSRVGGGSSYNEQF

clone_size: many
v_call: TRBV5-1
j_call: TRBJ1-2
cdr3_aa: ASSLTDYGYT

clone_size: -
v_call: TRBV3-1
j_call: TRBJ2-5
cdr3_aa: ASSQRAGGETQY

clone_size: many
v_call: TRBV7-8
j_call: TRBJ1-1
cdr3_aa: ASSLVLASWDGTEAF

clone_size: many
v_call: TRBV11-1
j_call: TRBJ2-7
cdr3_aa: ASSLMGPTDGEQY

clone_size: many
v_call: TRBV7-3
j_call: TRBJ2-5
cdr3_aa: ASSLTSSGETQY

clone_size: many
v_call: TRBV3-1
j_call: TRBJ2-1
cdr3_aa: ASSQDGTGVYEQF

clone_size: many
v_call: TRBV29-1
j_call: TRBJ2-5
cdr3_aa: SARLAGQETQY

clone_size: many
v_call: TRBV2
j_call: TRBJ2-3
cdr3_aa: ASGGRGRTDTQY

clone_size: many
v_call: TRBV6-5
j_call: TRBJ2-7
cdr3_aa: ASSYPPGLAGGPYEQY

clone_size: many
v_call: TRBV5-1
j_call: TRBJ1-1
cdr3_aa: ASSLVDTHTEAF

clone_size: many
v_call: TRBV10-3
j_call: TRBJ1-5
cdr3_aa: AISESKGQGTDQPQH

clone_size: many
v_call: TRBV12-3/TRBV12-4
j_call: TRBJ2-5
cdr3_aa: ASSLPGHGETQY

clone_size: many
v_call: TRBV12-3/TRBV12-4
j_call: TRBJ1-5
cdr3_aa: ASSLTGTFGQPQH